The rows below give T cell receptor beta chains drawn from one sample of a study of T cell responses to AZD1222 COVID-19 vaccine. This table comes from immunoSEQ multiplex PCR, and its TCRdb copy is limited to in-frame clones, with some not included. This table has approximately 70,000 clones, around 89% appearing once. The sequencing here drew on peripheral blood, taken 28 days after the second dose of the MenACWY control vaccine. All receptors come from an adult who received the MenACWY meningococcal vaccine as a control. The CDR3 runs from the conserved cysteine through the conserved F or W. Not every row has a clone size; where given, it reads once, few, many or a size class.

CDR3 length | J gene | V gene | clone size | CDR3 protein
12 | TRBJ1-2 | TRBV12-3/TRBV12-4 | NA | CASSRDPGGYTF
14 | TRBJ1-2 | TRBV19 | NA | CASSIVGSDHGYTF
16 | TRBJ2-3 | TRBV19 | few | CASSPKTSGNTDTQYF
15 | TRBJ2-3 | TRBV7-8 | NA | CASSLKASGTDTQYF
15 | TRBJ2-5 | TRBV5-1 | NA | CASSWGTSGQETQYF
14 | TRBJ1-1 | TRBV18 | NA | CASSPDTRNTEAFF
13 | TRBJ1-2 | TRBV7-2 | NA | CASSEDRDYGYTF
15 | TRBJ1-4 | TRBV5-6 | NA | CASRGTGQANEKLFF
12 | TRBJ2-5 | TRBV6-2/TRBV6-3 | few | CASSTPPETQYF
13 | TRBJ1-5 | TRBV30 | NA | CAWRTGFNQPQHF
15 | TRBJ1-6 | TRBV27 | NA | CASSTRGTGVLPLHF
13 | TRBJ1-1 | TRBV19 | NA | CASGQQGDTEAFF
16 | TRBJ2-7 | TRBV6-5 | NA | CASSYRGGGHTYEQYF
17 | TRBJ2-5 | TRBV4-3 | NA | CASSQFGLAGGRETQYF
14 | TRBJ2-7 | TRBV7-9 | NA | CASVGGQLLDEQYF
12 | TRBJ2-1 | TRBV5-1 | NA | CASSYSGDEQFF
12 | TRBJ1-1 | TRBV5-4 | NA | CASSWGVTEAFF
14 | TRBJ1-6 | TRBV10-2 | NA | CASSESAGDSPLHF
13 | TRBJ2-4 | TRBV10-3 | NA | CAISDSAKNIQYF
12 | TRBJ2-7 | TRBV10-3 | once | CATEGGFYEQYF
14 | TRBJ2-7 | TRBV6-5 | NA | CASREFRSSYEQYF
14 | TRBJ2-7 | TRBV6-5 | NA | CASSLDRHSYEQYF
15 | TRBJ2-1 | TRBV28 | NA | CASSRHSTVYNEQFF
16 | TRBJ1-6 | TRBV4-3 | NA | CASSLRGDSYNSPLHF
13 | TRBJ2-7 | TRBV7-9 | NA | CASSKGTTYEQYF
13 | TRBJ2-5 | TRBV20-1 | NA | CSASDADQETQYF
14 | TRBJ2-7 | TRBV19 | NA | CAKIKQGPSYEQYF
15 | TRBJ2-3 | TRBV4-3 | NA | CASSRDYAFTDTQYF